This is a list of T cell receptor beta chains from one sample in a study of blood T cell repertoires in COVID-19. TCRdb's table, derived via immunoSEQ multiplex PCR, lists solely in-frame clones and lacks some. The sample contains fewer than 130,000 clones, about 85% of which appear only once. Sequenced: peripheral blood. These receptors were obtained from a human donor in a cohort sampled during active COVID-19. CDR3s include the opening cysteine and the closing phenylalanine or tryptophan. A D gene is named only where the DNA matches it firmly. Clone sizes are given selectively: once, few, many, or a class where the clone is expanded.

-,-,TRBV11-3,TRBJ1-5,TGTGCCAGCAGCCCGACCGGGTTCCATAGCAATCAGCCCCAGCATTTT,CASSPTGFHSNQPQHF
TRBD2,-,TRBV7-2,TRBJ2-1,TGTGCCAGCAGCACCGGGACTAGCGGGAGAGCGTACAATGAGCAGTTCTTC,CASSTGTSGRAYNEQFF
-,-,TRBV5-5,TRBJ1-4,TGTGCCAGCAGCTTGCAGGGTCTTAATGAAAAACTGTTTTTT,CASSLQGLNEKLFF
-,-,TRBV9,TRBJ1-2,TGTGCCAGCAGCGTAGTTTGGGGCTTCAACTATGGCTACACCTTC,CASSVVWGFNYGYTF
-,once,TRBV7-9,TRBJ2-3,TGTGCCAGCAGCTTATCTTCCGGGGTGAGAGCAGATACGCAGTATTTT,CASSLSSGVRADTQYF
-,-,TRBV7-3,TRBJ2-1,TGTGCCAGCAGCTTATTCAGAAGCTCCTACAATGAGCAGTTCTTC,CASSLFRSSYNEQFF
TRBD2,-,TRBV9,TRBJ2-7,TGTGCCAGCAGCGAACGGGCGGGACTAGCGGATTACGAGCAGTACTTC,CASSERAGLADYEQYF
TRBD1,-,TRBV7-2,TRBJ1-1,TGTGCCAGCAGGCCGGACAGGACGAACACTGAAGCTTTCTTT,CASRPDRTNTEAFF
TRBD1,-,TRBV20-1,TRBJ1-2,TGCAGTGCAAGTACAGGGGGCGTTTACTATGGCTACACCTTC,CSASTGGVYYGYTF
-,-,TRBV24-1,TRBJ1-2,TGTGCCACCAGTGATAGGGGTGGTAACTATGGCTACACCTTC,CATSDRGGNYGYTF
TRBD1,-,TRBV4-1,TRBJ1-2,TGCGCCAGCAGCCAAGATCCTGGGACAGGGCAGAACTATGGCTACACCTTC,CASSQDPGTGQNYGYTF
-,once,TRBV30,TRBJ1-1,TGTGCCTGGAGTGTACTTCGGAACACTGAAGCTTTCTTT,CAWSVLRNTEAFF
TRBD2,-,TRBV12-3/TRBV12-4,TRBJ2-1,TGTGCCAGCAGTTTGAGCGGGGGTGAGCAGTTCTTC,CASSLSGGEQFF
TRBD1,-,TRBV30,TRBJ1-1,TGTGCCTGTGCGGGACAGGGTTCCACTGAAGCTTTCTTT,CACAGQGSTEAFF
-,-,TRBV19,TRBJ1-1,TGTGCCAGTAGGCGAAACACTGAAGCTTTCTTT,CASRRNTEAFF
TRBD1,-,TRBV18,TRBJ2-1,TGTGCCAGCTCACGGGACAGGGCCTCGGGGCAGTTCTTC,CASSRDRASGQFF
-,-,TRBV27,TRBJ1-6,TGTGCCAGCAGTTGGCCGGCGGATAATTCACCCCTCCACTTT,CASSWPADNSPLHF
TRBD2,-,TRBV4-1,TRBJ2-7,TGCGCCAGCAGCCCCAGCGGGAGGGCCTACGAGCAGTACTTC,CASSPSGRAYEQYF
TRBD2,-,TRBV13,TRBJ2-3,TGTGCCAGCAGCTTAGAGGGACTAGCGGGATATGGGGCCTCGCCAGATACGCAGTATTTT,CASSLEGLAGYGASPDTQYF
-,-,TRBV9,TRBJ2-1,TGTGCCAGCAGCCCCGTCAGGGGTCGGAATGAGCAGTTCTTC,CASSPVRGRNEQFF
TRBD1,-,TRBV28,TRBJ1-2,TGTGCCAGCAGTCCGGGACAGTTCGGCTATGGCTACACCTTC,CASSPGQFGYGYTF
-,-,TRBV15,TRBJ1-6,TGTGCCACCAGCAGATACAGGGAGAATTCACCCCTCCACTTT,CATSRYRENSPLHF
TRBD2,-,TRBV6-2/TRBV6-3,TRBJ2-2,TGTGCCAGCAGTGGGACTAGAACCGGGGAGCTGTTTTTT,CASSGTRTGELFF
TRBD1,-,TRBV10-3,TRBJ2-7,TGTGCCATCAGTCGGGACAGGGTAAACGAGCAGTACTTC,CAISRDRVNEQYF
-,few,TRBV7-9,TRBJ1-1,TGTGCCAGCATGTGGGAGGACGGTGAAGCTTTCTTT,CASMWEDGEAFF
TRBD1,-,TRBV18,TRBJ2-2,TGTGCCAGCTCCCCTCCGGGACAGGGACACACCGGGGAGCTGTTTTTT,CASSPPGQGHTGELFF
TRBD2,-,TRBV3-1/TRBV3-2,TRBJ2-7,TGTGCCAGCAGCCCGCTTAGGCGTGCGGGGGACGAGCAGTACTTC,CASSPLRRAGDEQYF
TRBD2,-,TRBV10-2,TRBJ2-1,TGCGCCAGCAAGGGACTAGCGGGAGCTTTTGGTGAGCAGTTCTTC,CASKGLAGAFGEQFF
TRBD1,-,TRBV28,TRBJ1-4,TGTGCCAGCAGTTTATTCACCGGAACCGGGACAGTGAATGAAAAACTGTTTTTT,CASSLFTGTGTVNEKLFF
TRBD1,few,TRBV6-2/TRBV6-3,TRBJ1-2,TGTGCCAGCAGTCTGGGGACAGGGAACTATGGCTACACCTTC,CASSLGTGNYGYTF
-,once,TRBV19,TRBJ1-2,TGTGCCAGTAGTATAGGTCACAGCCGCCCCTATGGCTACACCTTC,CASSIGHSRPYGYTF
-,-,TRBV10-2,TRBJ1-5,TGCGCCAGCCACGGGGTCAACGATCAGCCCCAGCATTTT,CASHGVNDQPQHF